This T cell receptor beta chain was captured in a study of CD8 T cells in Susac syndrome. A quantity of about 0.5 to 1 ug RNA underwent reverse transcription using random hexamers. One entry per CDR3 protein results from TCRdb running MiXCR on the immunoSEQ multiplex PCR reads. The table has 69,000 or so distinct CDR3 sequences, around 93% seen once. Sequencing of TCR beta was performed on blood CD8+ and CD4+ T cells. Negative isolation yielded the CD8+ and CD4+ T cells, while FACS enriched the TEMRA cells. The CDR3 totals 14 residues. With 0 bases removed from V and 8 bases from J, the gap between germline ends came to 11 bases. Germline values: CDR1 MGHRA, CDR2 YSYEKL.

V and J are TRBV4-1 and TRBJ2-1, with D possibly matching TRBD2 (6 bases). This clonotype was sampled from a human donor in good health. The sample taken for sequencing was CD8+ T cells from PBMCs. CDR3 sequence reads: CASSQERWGDEQFF. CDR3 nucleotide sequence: TGCGCCAGCAGCCAAGAAAGATGGGGGGATGAGCAGTTCTTC.